The TCR beta chain under discussion was sequenced for a study of cytomegalovirus exposure and HLA in healthy donors (dated by TCRdb to about 2017). Regarding the complete study: An earlier analysis of several hundred of the donors reported around 280 Gb of sequence data and 117 million unique TCR beta sequences obtained from about 170 million T cells. Approximately 310 gigabases of sequencing data and around 80 million unique TCR sequences made up an early release that covered under 750 HLA-typed donors. Of the 300 to 500 genotyped donors, 65% to 90% were placed in the genetic ancestry cluster associated with self-reported Caucasian donors. The study aimed to test whether cataloging public T cell receptors could reveal signatures of past pathogen exposure. The study used immunosequencing to profile the T cell repertoires of approximately 650 subjects and linked those repertoires to cytomegalovirus serostatus. Besides the first cohort of roughly 700 subjects, a separate validation cohort made up of over 95 different subjects was used. High-throughput TCR immunosequencing, statistical association of individual TCRs with disease status, and machine learning were combined to predict cytomegalovirus infection status. To study patterns of TCR occurrence, a later analysis re-analyzed previously published TCR beta repertoires from hundreds of donors and added high-resolution HLA genotyping. The later analysis used no new phenotypic data to find candidate immune exposures, relying instead on TCR beta sequences and their occurrence across donors. In an earlier analysis of about 590 of the donors, high-throughput TCR beta sequencing was used to judge whether each TCR beta V gene segment behaved as functional or pseudogenic. Donor age, sex, ethnicity and CMV serostatus were collected together with the repertoire data. A later genetic analysis took genome-wide SNP genotypes for about 55% of the 666 donors and used that subset as a discovery cohort. All discovery cohort repertoires had been generated on a single sequencing platform. HLA typing included class I and class II loci at four-digit resolution. Typing coverage differed by locus: A, B, C, DRB1 and DQB1 were typed in about 629-640 donors, DQA1 in approximately 520, DPA1 in around 580, and DPB1 in just under 490. Four or five DR-DQ haplotypes were handled as single units for association and clustering, since linkage in the cohort was strong. Across about 370 genotyped donors of the cohort, an average of about 220,000 unique TCR beta nucleotide sequences per donor were sequenced, and roughly 20% of those sequences were non-productive. What the study reported, not specific to this receptor: Cytomegalovirus status was reported to be diagnosed by the classifier with high specificity and sensitivity in both the original and validation cohorts. In a later analysis, some 17,000 TCR beta sequences were associated with specific HLA alleles at a false discovery rate of 0.05. Strong co-occurrence of HLA alleles, especially DR and DQ, made assigning TCR associations to individual alleles difficult. The study gave a list of 150 to 200 TCR beta chains associated with cytomegalovirus. Some IMGT-functional V segments, including TRBV6-2 and TRBV6-3, could not be told apart with the 87-base-pair reads, so those segments were excluded. According to the authors, the approach could potentially be generalized to other disease states and immunological phenotypes. Most TCR sequences were observed very rarely across donors, whereas some public TCRs were present in many individuals. A cluster of highly shared sequence variants was judged likely to be a technical artifact of the sequencing pipeline. According to a later analysis, most CMV-associated TCR beta chains appeared to be HLA-restricted, and the HLA associations seemed to be driven largely by CMV exposure. Correlated functional status among segregating V segments might reflect linkage disequilibrium, but an unknown experimental factor could not be ruled out. Several of the top co-occurrence clusters appeared to be linked to parvovirus B19, influenza, CMV and Epstein-Barr virus, according to a later analysis. An association between a missense DCLRE1C variant and V-gene and J-gene trimming of TCR beta chains was found in a later genetic analysis and replicated in an independent cohort. The earlier analysis of about 600 of the donors excluded approximately 15 rarely observed V segments, including chromosome 9 orphons, because counts were too low. A later analysis found that HLA-associated TCR beta chains were more clonally expanded and had lower generation probabilities than equally common non-associated chains. This cohort had only TCR beta chains sequenced, and the lack of alpha or paired-chain data limited which features could be detected. For the cohort, immune exposure information was limited to CMV serostatus. In a later genetic analysis, fewer N-insertions in productive TCRs were reported among donors in an Asian-associated ancestry cluster than the roughly 640-donor mean. A further reported finding was that TCR beta sequences accurately predicted the HLA-A and HLA-B alleles for most subjects in the first cohort. A few of the identified cytomegalovirus-associated TCR beta chains were confirmed in vitro to be specific for cytomegalovirus antigens. According to a later analysis, TCR association rates differed among HLA loci, with DRB1 alleles showing the most associated TCRs and HLA-C alleles showing the fewest. In an earlier analysis of some 640 of the donors, most TCR beta V segments were observed in productive rearrangements about 87% or about 30% of the time, broadly matching IMGT annotations. The presence/absence analyses assumed that sequencing depth was roughly uniform across donors, and that assumption may not be true. Because HLA typing was unavailable for some donors at each locus, only the typed subset was used in association tests.

The germline V gene encodes CDR1 MNHNS and CDR2 SASEGT. V and J are truncated by 3 bases and 0 bases respectively, leaving an intervening sequence of 9 bases. The CDR3 numbers 15 residues from cysteine through phenylalanine. Only the CDR3 DNA is retained, 45 bases long and in frame from the first base. About this clone: Its target antigen remains unknown. The record has no base qualities; no much larger clone is one base away.

The cohort consisted of hundreds of healthy bone marrow donors. At the time of sampling, all cohort members were nominally healthy, though unrecorded immune exposures were likely present. The donor tested CMV seropositive, placing the donor among the 310 or so seropositive members of the cohort. Each donor provided a peripheral blood sample, and peripheral blood mononuclear cells were used for TCR beta sequencing. Genomic DNA extraction from the blood cell samples was performed with the Qiagen DNeasy Blood Extraction Kit. The library was obtained by the immunoSEQ multiplex PCR assay. For the multiplex PCR, a mixture combining 60 forward primers for TCR Vbeta segments and 13 reverse primers for TCR Jbeta segments was used. Amplification of the CDR3 region of rearranged TCR beta genes was performed with a multiplex PCR assay on genomic DNA. The Illumina HiSeq System was used to sequence the amplified TCR beta libraries as 87-base-pair reads. Per the source publication's procedure: A later analysis tallied roughly 78 million unique TCR beta chains across the 550 to 850 repertoires, and some 12 million of those chains were shared by two or more donors. Raw reads were error-corrected and collapsed into unique sequences by a nearest-neighbor algorithm in which closely related sequences were merged to remove PCR and sequencing errors. To assign V, D and J gene segments, CDR3 sequences were aligned to IMGT reference sequences. For a sequence to be retained, at least a six-nucleotide match to both a V gene segment and a J gene segment was required. A rearrangement counted as productive if the CDR3 had no stop codons and remained in frame with V and J, and every other rearrangement counted as non-productive. Following IMGT convention, CDR3 was defined as the stretch from the second conserved V-encoded cysteine up to the conserved J-encoded phenylalanine. Sequences without an unambiguous match to a single V gene segment were excluded from the earlier analysis of 450 to 750 of the donors. In an earlier analysis of a few hundred of the donors, V segments were called functional above 56.7% productive rearrangements and were called segregating when the between-donor standard deviation exceeded 5%. A statistical classification framework was built to diagnose cytomegalovirus status from the catalog of TCR beta chain sequences. In a later analysis, V and J genes were assigned by comparing TCR nucleotide sequences against IMGT/GENE-DB human TR gene sequences. A later analysis assigned CDR3 sequences and most-parsimonious VDJ recombination scenarios with the TCRdist pipeline. In a later analysis, each TCR beta chain was defined by its CDR3 amino acid sequence together with its V-gene family, and reads without a unique V-gene family were excluded. As a way to deal with suspected cross-contamination and a sequencing artifact, a later analysis dropped 640 or so nucleotide sequences that were highly shared and had low generation probability. In a later analysis, a clonal expansion index for each public chain was calculated from normalized within-repertoire ranks of inferred template counts. A later analysis computed generation probabilities with a VDJ recombination model fitted to out-of-frame rearrangements, and checked the results against IGoR. In a later analysis, hypergeometric tests were used to score TCR-TCR, TCR-HLA and TCR-CMV co-occurrence, with a repertoire-size bias correction applied to TCR pairs. A later analysis estimated false discovery rates by permuting HLA or CMV assignments 20 times. In a later analysis, co-occurring TCRs were grouped using DBSCAN, with TCRdist sequence similarity added in when clustering inside HLA-allele-positive subsets. For co-occurrence clustering, repertoires with fewer than 30,000 or more than 120,000 public chains were excluded, along with 5 or 6 repertoires with anomalous nucleotide sharing. Drawn from immuneACCESS, this table holds only the in-frame rearrangements with V and J called that TCRdb kept. Clones are partly lost; checked studies trace under half to an unresolved V gene and leave the rest unexplained. D and trimming were read from the DNA, whereas the V and J calls and clone size are those reported in that table. The sample table shows some 97,000 clones, and 65% to 75% are seen once. The top ten clonotypes cover about 4.9% of the sample.

The source is a woman aged 18-29 years in good health and CMV-seropositive. Recombination joined TRBV6-1 with TRBJ1-3; the D gene cannot be resolved reliably. The material sequenced was PBMCs. The CDR3 corresponds to CASSDPGTSGNTIYF. The DNA sequence is as follows: TGTGCCAGCAGTGATCCGGGAACCTCTGGAAACACCATATATTTT.